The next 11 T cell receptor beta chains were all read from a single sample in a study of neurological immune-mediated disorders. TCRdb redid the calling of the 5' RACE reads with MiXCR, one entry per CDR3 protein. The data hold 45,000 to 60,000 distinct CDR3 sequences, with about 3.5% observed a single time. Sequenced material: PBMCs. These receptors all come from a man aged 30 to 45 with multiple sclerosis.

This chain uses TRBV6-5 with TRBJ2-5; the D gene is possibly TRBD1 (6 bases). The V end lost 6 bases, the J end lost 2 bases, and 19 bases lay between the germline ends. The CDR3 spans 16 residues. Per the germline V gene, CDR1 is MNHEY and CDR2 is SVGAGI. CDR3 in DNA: TGTGCCAGCAGCCTCACCCCTCGACAGGCTCAAGAGACCCAGTACTTC. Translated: CASSLTPRQAQETQYF.

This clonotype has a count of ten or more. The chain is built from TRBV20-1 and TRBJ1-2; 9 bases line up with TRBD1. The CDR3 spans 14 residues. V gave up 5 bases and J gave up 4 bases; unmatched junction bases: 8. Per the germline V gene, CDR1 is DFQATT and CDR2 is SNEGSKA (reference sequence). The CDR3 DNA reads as TGCAGTGCTGAACAGGGGGCGCGGAGCTATGGCTACACCTTC. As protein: CSAEQGARSYGYTF.

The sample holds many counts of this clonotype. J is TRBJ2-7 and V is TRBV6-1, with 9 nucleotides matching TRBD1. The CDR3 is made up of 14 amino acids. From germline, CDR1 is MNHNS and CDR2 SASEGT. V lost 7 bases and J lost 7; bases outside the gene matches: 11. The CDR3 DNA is TGTGCCAGCACCCCGGGACAGGGAATACAAGAGCAGTACTTC. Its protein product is CASTPGQGIQEQYF.

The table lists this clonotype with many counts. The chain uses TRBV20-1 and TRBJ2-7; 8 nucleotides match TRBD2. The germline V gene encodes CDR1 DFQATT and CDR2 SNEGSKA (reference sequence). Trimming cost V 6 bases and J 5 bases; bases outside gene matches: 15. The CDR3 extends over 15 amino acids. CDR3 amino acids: CSATEAEGLGHEQYF. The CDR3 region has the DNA TGCAGTGCCACCGAAGCAGAGGGACTAGGCCACGAGCAGTACTTC.

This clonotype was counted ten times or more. Here the CDR3 reads CSVDLGTSNTQYF. In DNA, the CDR3 is TGCAGCGTTGATTTGGGGACTAGTAATACGCAGTATTTT. The chain joins TRBV29-1 to TRBJ2-3, with 8 positions matching TRBD2. The germline V gene encodes CDR1 SQVTM and CDR2 ANQGSEA. V shed 3 bases, J shed 7 bases, and the junction held 6 bases outside the gene matches. This CDR3 is built from 13 residues.

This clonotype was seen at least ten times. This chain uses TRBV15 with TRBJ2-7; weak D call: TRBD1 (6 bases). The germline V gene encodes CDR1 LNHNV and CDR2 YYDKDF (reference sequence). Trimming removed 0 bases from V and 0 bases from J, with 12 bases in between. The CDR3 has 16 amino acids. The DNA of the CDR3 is TGTGCCACCAGCAGAGATGGGGACACAACCTCCTACGAGCAGTACTTC. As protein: CATSRDGDTTSYEQYF.

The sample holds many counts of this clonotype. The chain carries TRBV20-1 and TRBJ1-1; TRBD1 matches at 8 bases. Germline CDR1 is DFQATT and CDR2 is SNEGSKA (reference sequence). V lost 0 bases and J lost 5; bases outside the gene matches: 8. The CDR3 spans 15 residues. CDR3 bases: TGCAGTGCTAGAGACAGCCAGGGGGCGGGTACTGAAGCTTTCTTT. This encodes CSARDSQGAGTEAFF.

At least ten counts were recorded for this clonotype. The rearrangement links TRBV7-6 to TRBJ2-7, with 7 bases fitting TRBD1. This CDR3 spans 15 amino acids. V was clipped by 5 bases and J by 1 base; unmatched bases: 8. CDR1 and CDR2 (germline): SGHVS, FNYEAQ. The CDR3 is CASSQYTGVSYEQYF. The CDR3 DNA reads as TGTGCCAGCAGCCAGTACACAGGGGTTTCCTACGAGCAGTACTTC.

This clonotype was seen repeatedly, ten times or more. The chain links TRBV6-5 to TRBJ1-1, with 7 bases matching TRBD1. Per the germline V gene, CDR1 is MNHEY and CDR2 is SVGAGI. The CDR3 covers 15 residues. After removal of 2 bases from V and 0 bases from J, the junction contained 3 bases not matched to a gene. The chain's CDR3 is CASSYRGGLNTEAFF. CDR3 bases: TGTGCCAGCAGTTACAGAGGGGGCTTGAACACTGAAGCTTTCTTT.

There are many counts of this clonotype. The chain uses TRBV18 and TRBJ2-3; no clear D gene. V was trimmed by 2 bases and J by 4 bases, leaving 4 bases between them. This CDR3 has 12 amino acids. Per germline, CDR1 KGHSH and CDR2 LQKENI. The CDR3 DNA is TGTGCCAGCTCACCAGAATCAGATACGCAGTATTTT. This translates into CASSPESDTQYF.

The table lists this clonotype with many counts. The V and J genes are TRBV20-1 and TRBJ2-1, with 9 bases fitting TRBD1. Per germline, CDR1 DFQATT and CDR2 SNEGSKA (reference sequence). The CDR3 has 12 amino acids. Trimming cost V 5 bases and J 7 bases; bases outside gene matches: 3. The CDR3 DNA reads TGCAGTGCTGGACAGGGGATGAATGAGCAGTTCTTC. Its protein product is CSAGQGMNEQFF.